This TCR beta chain was retrieved from a study of T-cell memory formation after mild COVID-19. TCRdb reprocessed the 5' RACE reads via MiXCR and lists one record per CDR3 protein. The profile shows about 340,000 distinct CDR3 sequences, more than 15% of them singletons. The V gene's germline CDR1 is MDHEN and CDR2 SYDVKM. This CDR3 is 15 amino acids long. Between the trimmed V and J ends, which lost 6 bases and 3 bases, there was a span of 12 bases. V and J are TRBV28 and TRBJ2-6; D is unclear. The TCR comes from a man between 18 and 35 years old who had mild COVID-19 (a few samples of this study predate the infection). Cell type and time point are not known. Sequencing used PBMCs or a T cell subset sorted from them (not recorded which). Here the CDR3 reads CASRDPGGGANVLTF. For the CDR3, the DNA is TGTGCCAGCAGAGACCCCGGTGGTGGGGCCAACGTCCTGACTTTC.